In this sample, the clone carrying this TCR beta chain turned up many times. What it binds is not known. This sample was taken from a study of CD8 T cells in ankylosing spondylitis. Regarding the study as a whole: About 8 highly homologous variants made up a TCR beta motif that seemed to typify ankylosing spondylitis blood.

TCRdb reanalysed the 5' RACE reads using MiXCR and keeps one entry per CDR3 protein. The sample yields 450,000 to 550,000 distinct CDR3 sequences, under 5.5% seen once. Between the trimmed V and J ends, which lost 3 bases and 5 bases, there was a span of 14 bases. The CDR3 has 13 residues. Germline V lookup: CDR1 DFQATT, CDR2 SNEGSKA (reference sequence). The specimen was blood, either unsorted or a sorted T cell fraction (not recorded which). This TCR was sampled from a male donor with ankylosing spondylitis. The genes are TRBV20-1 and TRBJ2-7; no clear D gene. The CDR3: CSARPGVLDEQYF. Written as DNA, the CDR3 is TGCAGTGCTAGGCCGGGCGTATTGGACGAGCAGTACTTC.